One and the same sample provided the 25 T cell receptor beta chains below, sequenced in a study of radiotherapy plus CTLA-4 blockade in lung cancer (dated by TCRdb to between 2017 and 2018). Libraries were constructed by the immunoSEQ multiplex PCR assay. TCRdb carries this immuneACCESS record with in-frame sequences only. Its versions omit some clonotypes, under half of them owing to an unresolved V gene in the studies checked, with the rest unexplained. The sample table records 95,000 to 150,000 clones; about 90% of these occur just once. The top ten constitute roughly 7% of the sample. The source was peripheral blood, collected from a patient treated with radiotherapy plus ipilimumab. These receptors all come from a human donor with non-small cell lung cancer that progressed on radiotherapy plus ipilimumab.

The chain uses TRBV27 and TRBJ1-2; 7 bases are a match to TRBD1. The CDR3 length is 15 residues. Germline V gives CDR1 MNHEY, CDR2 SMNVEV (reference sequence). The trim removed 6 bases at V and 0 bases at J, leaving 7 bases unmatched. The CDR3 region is CASSRARGPNYGYTF. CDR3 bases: TGTGCCAGCAGCCGTGCGAGGGGGCCTAACTATGGCTACACCTTC.

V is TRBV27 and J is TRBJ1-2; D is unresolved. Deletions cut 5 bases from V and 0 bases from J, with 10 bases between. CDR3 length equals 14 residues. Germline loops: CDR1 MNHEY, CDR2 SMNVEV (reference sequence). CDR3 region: CASSPGPTNYGYTF. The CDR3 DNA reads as TGTGCCAGCAGTCCCGGCCCGACTAACTATGGCTACACCTTC.

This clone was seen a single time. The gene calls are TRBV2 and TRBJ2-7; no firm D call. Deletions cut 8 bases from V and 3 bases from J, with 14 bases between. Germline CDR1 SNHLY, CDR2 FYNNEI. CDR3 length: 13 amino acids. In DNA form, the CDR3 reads TGTGCCAGCTCCTCGGATGGGATCTACGAGCAGTACTTC. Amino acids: CASSSDGIYEQYF.

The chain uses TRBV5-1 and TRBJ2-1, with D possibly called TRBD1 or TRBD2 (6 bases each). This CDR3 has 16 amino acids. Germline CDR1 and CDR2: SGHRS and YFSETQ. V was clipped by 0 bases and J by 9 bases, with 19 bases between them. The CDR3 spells CASSLGTGRMGIEQFF. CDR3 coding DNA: TGCGCCAGCAGCTTGGGTACAGGGAGGATGGGTATTGAGCAGTTCTTC.

CDR3 bases: TGCGCCAGCAGCTCCACTAGCGGCTCCTACGAGCAGTACTTC. Its protein is CASSSTSGSYEQYF. The chain recombines TRBV5-1 with TRBJ2-7; 8 bases agree with TRBD2. Germline CDR1 reads SGHRS; CDR2 reads YFSETQ. The CDR3 is 14 amino acids. The V and J ends lost 3 bases and 0 bases, in that order; junction bases with no gene match: 2.

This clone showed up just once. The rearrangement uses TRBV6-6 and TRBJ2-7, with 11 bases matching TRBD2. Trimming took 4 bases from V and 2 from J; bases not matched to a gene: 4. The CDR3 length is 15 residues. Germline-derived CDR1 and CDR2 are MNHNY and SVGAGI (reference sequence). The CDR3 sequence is CASSSVAGGPYEQYF. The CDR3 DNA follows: TGTGCCAGCAGTTCCGTAGCGGGAGGGCCCTACGAGCAGTACTTC.

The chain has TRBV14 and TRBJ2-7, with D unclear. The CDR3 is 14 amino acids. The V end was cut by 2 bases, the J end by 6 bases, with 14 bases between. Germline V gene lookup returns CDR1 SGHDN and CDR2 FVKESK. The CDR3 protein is CASSQPVGGGEQYF. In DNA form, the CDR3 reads TGTGCCAGCAGCCAACCTGTAGGCGGTGGCGAGCAGTACTTC.

The CDR3 DNA sequence: TGTGCCAGCAGCGAACTCCCCCCGACAGCGAACACCGGGGAGCTGTTTTTT. This encodes CASSELPPTANTGELFF. The gene calls are TRBV6-1 and TRBJ2-2, with TRBD1 as a possible D gene (5 bases). The V end was cut by 6 bases, the J end by 0 bases, with 17 bases between. Germline V gene data show CDR1 as MNHNS and CDR2 as SASEGT. This CDR3 is 17 amino acids long.

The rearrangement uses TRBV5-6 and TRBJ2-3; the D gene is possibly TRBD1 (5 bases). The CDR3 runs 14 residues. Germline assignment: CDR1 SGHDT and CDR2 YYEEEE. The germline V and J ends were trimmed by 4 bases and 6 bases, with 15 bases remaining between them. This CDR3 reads CASSPRVTMDTQYF. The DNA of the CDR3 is TGTGCCAGCAGCCCCAGGGTGACGATGGATACGCAGTATTTT.

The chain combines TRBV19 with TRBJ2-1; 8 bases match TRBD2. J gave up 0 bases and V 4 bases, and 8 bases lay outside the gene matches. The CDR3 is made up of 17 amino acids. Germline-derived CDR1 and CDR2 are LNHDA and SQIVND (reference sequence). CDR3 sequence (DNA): TGTGCCAGTAGTAGAGTTAGCGGGACAAGCTCCTACAATGAGCAGTTCTTC. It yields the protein CASSRVSGTSSYNEQFF.

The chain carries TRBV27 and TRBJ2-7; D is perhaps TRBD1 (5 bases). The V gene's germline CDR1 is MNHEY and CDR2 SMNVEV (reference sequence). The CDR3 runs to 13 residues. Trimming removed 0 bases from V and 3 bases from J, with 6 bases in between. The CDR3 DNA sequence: TGTGCCAGCAGTTTATCAGGGGACTACGAGCAGTACTTC. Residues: CASSLSGDYEQYF.

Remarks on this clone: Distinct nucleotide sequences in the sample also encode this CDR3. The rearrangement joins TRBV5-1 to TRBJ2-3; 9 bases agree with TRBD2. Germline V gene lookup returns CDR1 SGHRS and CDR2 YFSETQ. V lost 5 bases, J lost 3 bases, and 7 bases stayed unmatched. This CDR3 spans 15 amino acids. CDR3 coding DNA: TGCGCCAGCAGTAGGCGGGAGGGAGGTACAGATACGCAGTATTTT. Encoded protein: CASSRREGGTDTQYF.

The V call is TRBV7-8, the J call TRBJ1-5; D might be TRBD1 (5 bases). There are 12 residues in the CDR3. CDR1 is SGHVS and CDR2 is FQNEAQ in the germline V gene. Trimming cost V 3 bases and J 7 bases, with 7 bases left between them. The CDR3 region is CASSFQGQPQHF. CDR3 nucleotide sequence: TGTGCCAGCAGCTTTCAGGGACAGCCCCAGCATTTT.

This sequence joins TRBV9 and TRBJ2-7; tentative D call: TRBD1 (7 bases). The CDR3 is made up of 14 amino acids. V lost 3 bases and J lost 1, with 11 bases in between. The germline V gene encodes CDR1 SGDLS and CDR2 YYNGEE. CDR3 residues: CASSARDRSYEQYF. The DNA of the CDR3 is TGTGCCAGCAGCGCGCGGGACAGATCCTACGAGCAGTACTTC.

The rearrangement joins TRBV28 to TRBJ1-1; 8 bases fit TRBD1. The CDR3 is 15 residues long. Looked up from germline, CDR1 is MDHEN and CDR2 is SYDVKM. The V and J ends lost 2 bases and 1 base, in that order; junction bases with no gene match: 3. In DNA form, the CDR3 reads TGTGCCAGCAGTTTAGGGGGGACAGGGAACACTGAAGCTTTCTTT. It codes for CASSLGGTGNTEAFF.

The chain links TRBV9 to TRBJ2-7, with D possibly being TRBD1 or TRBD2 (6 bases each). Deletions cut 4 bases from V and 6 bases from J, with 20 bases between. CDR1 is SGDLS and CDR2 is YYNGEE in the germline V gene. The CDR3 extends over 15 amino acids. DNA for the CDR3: TGTGCCAGCAGCAATCATGATTCCAGGGGAGGCGAGCAGTACTTC. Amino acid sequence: CASSNHDSRGGEQYF.

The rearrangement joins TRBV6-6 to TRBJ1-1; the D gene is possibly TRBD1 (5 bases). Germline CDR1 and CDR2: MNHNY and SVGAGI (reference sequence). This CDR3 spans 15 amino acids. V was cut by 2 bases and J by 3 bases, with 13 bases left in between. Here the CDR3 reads CASSYQDKGYTEAFF. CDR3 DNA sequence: TGTGCCAGCAGTTACCAGGACAAGGGTTACACTGAAGCTTTCTTT.

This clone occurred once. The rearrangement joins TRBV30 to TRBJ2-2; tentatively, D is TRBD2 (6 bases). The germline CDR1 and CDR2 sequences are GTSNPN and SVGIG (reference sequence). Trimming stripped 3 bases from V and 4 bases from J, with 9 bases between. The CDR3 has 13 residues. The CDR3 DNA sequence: TGTGCCTGGAGGGAGGGGTTCACCGGGGAGCTGTTTTTT. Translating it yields CAWREGFTGELFF.

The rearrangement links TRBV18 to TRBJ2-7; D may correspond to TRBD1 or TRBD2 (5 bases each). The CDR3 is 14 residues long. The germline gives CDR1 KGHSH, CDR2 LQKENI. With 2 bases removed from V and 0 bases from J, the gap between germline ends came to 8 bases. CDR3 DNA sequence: TGTGCCAGCTCACCAGGGACCAACTCCTACGAGCAGTACTTC. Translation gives CASSPGTNSYEQYF.

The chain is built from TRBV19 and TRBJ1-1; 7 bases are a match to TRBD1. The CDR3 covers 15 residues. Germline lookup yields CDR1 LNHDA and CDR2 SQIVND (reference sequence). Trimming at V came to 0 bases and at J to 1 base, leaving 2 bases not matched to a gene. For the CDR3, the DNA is TGTGCCAGTAGTATAGATCCAGGGGGGAACACTGAAGCTTTCTTT. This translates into CASSIDPGGNTEAFF.

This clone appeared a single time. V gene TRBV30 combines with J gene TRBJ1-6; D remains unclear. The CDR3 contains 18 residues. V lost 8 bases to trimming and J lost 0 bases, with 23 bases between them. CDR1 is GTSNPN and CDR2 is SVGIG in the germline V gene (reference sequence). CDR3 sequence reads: CAGKQRASSSSYNSPLHF. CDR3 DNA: TGTGCCGGAAAACAGAGAGCGTCGAGCAGCTCCTATAATTCACCCCTCCACTTT.

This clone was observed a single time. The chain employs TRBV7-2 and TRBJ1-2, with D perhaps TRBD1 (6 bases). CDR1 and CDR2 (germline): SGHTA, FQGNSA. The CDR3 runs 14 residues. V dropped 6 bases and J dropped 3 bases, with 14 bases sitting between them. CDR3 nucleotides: TGTGCCAGCAGGCACAGGGACCGGGACTATGGCTACACCTTC. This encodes CASRHRDRDYGYTF.

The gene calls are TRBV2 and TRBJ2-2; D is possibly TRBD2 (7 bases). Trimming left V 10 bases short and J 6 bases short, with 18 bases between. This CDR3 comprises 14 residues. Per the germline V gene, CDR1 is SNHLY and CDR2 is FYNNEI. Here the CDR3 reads CAIGGGRVPGELFF. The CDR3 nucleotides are TGTGCCATCGGGGGCGGGAGAGTCCCCGGGGAGCTGTTTTTT.

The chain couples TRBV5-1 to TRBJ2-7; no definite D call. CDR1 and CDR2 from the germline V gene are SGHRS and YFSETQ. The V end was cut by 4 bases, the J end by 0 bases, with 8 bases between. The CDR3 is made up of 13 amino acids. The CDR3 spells CASSQAHSYEQYF. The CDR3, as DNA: TGCGCCAGCAGCCAGGCGCACTCCTACGAGCAGTACTTC.

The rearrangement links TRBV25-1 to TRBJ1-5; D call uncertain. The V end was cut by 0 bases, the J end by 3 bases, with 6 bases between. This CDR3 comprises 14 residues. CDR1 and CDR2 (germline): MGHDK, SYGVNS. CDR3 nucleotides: TGTGCCAGCAGTGAATATCGGGACAATCAGCCCCAGCATTTT. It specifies CASSEYRDNQPQHF. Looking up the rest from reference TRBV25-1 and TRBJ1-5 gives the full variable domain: EADIYQTPRYLVIGTGKKITLECSQTMGHDKMYWYQQDPGMELHLIHYSYGVNSTEKGDLSSESTVSRIRTEHFPLTLESARPSHTSQYLCASSEYRDNQPQHFGDGTRLSIL.